The sample holds a few counts of the clone carrying this T cell receptor beta chain. The target antigen is unknown. A read error may account for a junction end that differs from germline. This sample was included in a study of beta chain features in type 1 diabetes. Study-level information: There was similarity between patients and healthy donors in age, gender and cell yields.

This CDR3 is 14 amino acids long. Germline V gene lookup returns CDR1 SSHAT and CDR2 FNYEAQ (reference sequence). Every isolated RNA sample was fully reverse transcribed, so sequencing captured expressed TCRB transcripts. An average approximately 3.3 million reads came from naive, central memory and regulatory T cell samples. Produced via immunoSEQ multiplex PCR; TCRdb's table is partial and in-frame only. The sample includes 300,000 to 400,000 clones, about 10% seen only once; the top ten take 0.015% to 0.02%. Study outcomes and limitations: Across patients, naive, central memory and Treg TCRB repertoires exhibited apparently greater similarity than was observed across healthy donors.

Over 95% purity was reached by all sorted populations. This rearrangement joins TRBV7-7 to TRBJ2-5; 8 bases line up with TRBD1. This TCR derives from a woman younger than 45 in good health. The sample consisted of naive CD4+ T cells from blood. This chain's CDR3 is CASSVGTGGETQYF. The CDR3 region has the DNA TGTGCTAGCAGCGTCGGGACAGGAGGGGAGACCCAGTACTTC.